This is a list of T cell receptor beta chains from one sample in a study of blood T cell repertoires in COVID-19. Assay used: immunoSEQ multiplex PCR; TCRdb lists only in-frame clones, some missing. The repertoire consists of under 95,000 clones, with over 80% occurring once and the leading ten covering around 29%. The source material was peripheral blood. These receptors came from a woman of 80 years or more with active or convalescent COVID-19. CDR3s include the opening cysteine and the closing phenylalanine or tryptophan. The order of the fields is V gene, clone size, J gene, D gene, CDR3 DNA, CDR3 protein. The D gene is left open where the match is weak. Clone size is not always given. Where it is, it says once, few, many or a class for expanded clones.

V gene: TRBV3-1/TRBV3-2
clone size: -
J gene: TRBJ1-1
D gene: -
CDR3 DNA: TGTGCCAGCAGCAGACAGTCAGTCAACACTGAAGCTTTCTTT
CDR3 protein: CASSRQSVNTEAFF

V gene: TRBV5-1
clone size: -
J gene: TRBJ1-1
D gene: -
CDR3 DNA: TGCGCCAGCAGCTTTCGCACAGAGAACACTGAAGCTTTCTTT
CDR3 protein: CASSFRTENTEAFF

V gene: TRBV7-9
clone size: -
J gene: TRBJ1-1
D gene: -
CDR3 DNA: TGTGCCAGCAGCAAAAATCAGGGAGGGACTGAAGCTTTCTTT
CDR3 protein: CASSKNQGGTEAFF

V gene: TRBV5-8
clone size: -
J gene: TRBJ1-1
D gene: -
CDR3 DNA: TGTGCCAGCCGTGGGCAACCTAACACTGAAGCTTTCTTT
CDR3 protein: CASRGQPNTEAFF

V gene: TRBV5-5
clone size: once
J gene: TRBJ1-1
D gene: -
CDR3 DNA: TGTGCCAGCAGCTTTTCTACTGAAGCTTTCTTT
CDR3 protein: CASSFSTEAFF

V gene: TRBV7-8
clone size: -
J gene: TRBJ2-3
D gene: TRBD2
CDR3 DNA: TGTGCCAGCAGCTTACGTGTGACTAGCGTCACAGATACGCAGTATTTT
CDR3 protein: CASSLRVTSVTDTQYF

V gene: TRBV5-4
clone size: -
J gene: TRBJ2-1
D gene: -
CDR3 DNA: TGTGCCAGCAGCTTGGGAGGCCTTGGGTACAATGAGCAGTTCTTC
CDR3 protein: CASSLGGLGYNEQFF

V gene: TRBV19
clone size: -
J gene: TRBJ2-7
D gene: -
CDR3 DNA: TGTGCCAGTAGTATTGGGCCAGCTCCTTCCGACTACGAGCAGTACTTC
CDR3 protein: CASSIGPAPSDYEQYF

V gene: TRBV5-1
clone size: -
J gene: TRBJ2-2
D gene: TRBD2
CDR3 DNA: TGCGCCAGCAGCTTGTGGCTAGCGGGAGGCCCGGCCGGGGAGCTGTTTTTT
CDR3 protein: CASSLWLAGGPAGELFF

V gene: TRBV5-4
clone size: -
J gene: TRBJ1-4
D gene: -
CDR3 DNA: TGTGCCAGCAGCTTGGCCGGGGGGCTTAATGAAAAACTGTTTTTT
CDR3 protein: CASSLAGGLNEKLFF

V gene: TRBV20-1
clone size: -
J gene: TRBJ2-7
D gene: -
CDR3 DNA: TGCAGTGCTAATCGGGGTTACGAGCAGTACTTC
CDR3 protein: CSANRGYEQYF

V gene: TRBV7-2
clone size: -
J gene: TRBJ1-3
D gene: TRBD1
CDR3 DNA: TGTGCCAGCAGCTTTGGGACAGGGAAAGGAAACACCATATATTTT
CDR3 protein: CASSFGTGKGNTIYF

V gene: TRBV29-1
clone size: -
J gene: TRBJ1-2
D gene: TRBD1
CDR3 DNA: TGCAGCGTGGGGGACAGGGCGGGCTATGGCTACACCTTC
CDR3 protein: CSVGDRAGYGYTF

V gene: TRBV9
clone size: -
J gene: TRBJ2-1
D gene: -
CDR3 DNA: TGTGCCAGCAGCGTGGGACCCGGGGGATACAATGAGCAGTTCTTC
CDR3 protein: CASSVGPGGYNEQFF

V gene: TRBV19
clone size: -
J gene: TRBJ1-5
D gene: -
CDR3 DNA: TGTGCCAGTAGTGTACAGTCTGATCAGCCCCAGCATTTT
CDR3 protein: CASSVQSDQPQHF

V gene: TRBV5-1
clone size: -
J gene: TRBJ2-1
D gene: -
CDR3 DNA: TGCGCCAGCAGCCTGAAGCGCACTAACTACAATGAGCAGTTCTTC
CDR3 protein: CASSLKRTNYNEQFF

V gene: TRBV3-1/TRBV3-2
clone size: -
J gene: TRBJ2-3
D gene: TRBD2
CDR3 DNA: TGTGCCAGCAGCCAGTTGTTTCGAGCGGGAGGAGGGGATACGCAGTATTTT
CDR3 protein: CASSQLFRAGGGDTQYF

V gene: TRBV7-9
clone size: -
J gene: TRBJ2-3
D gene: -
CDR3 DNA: TGTGCCAGCAGCGCGTTAGCTGGCGATACGCAGTATTTT
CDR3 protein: CASSALAGDTQYF

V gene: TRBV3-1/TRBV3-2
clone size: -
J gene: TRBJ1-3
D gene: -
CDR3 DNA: TGTGCCAGCAGCCAAGACAGAACCTCTGGAAACACCATATATTTT
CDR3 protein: CASSQDRTSGNTIYF

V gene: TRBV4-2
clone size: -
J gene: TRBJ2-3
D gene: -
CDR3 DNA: TGTGCCAGCAGCCAAGGTCAGGCGGAGGGCACAGATACGCAGTATTTT
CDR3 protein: CASSQGQAEGTDTQYF

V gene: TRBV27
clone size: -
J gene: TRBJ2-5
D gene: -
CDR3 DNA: TGTGCCAGCAGTACGGCCGGGACTGGGGCAGGGGAGACCCAGTACTTC
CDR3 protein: CASSTAGTGAGETQYF

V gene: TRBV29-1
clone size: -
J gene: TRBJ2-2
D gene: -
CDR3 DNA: TGCAGCGTTGAAACCACCGGAACAGGATCCACCGGGGAGCTGTTTTTT
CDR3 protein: CSVETTGTGSTGELFF

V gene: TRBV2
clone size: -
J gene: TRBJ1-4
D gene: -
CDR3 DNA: TGTGCCAGCAGGGACAGCCCTAATGAAAAACTGTTTTTT
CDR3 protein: CASRDSPNEKLFF

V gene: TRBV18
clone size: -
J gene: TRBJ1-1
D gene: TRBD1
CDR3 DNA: TGTGCCAGCTCAACAGGTCCGGGACAGGGGGGGTACACTGAAGCTTTCTTT
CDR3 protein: CASSTGPGQGGYTEAFF

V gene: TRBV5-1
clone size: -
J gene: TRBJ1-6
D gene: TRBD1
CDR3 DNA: TGCGCCAGCAGCGGGGGACAGGTGCATTCACCCCTCCACTTT
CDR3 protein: CASSGGQVHSPLHF

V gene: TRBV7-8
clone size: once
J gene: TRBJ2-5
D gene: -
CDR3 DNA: TGTGCCAGCAACCCCTTCGGCCCGCGGGAGACCCAGTACTTC
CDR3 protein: CASNPFGPRETQYF

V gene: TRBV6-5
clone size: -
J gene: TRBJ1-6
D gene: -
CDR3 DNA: TGTGCCAGCATCGTTGAGCTTAATTCACCCCTCCACTTT
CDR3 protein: CASIVELNSPLHF

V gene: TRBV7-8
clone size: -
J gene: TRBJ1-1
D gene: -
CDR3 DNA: TGTGCCAGCAGCCTTAGCGGTTGGGGACCGAACACTGAAGCTTTCTTT
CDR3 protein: CASSLSGWGPNTEAFF

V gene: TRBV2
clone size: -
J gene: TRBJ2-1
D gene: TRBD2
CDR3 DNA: TGTGCCAGCAGCTACCGACTAGCGGGAGAGATTGAGCAGTTCTTC
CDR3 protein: CASSYRLAGEIEQFF

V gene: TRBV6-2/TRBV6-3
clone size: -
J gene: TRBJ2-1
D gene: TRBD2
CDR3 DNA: TGTGCCAGCAGTCACCGGTTTAGCGGGGGTCTCAATGAGCAGTTCTTC
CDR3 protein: CASSHRFSGGLNEQFF

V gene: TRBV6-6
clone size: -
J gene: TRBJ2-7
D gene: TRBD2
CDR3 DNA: TGTGCCAGCAGCCAGCGGGGGACCAGCTCCTACGAGCAGTACTTC
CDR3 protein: CASSQRGTSSYEQYF

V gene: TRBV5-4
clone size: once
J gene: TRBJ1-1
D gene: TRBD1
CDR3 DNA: TGTGCCAGCAGCTCGTGGGACAGAGAAAGGAGTAAGGCTTTCTTT
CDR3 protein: CASSSWDRERSKAFF

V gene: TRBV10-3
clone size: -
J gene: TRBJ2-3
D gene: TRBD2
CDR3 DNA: TGTGCCATCACGGCGCGGGAGTTGTCAGATACGCAGTATTTT
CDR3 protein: CAITARELSDTQYF

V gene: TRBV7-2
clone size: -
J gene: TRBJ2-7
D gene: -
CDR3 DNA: TGTGCCAGCAGCTTCTTAGCTTCCTACGAGCAGTACTTC
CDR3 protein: CASSFLASYEQYF

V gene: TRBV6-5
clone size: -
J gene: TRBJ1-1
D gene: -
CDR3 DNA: TGTGCCAGCAGTTACTCGGACAGAGGGGGTACTGAAGCTTTCTTT
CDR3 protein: CASSYSDRGGTEAFF

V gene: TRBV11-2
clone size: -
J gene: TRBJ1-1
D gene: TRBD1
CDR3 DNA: TGTGCCAGCAGCGCGGACAGGGTCGGAACTGAAGCTTTCTTT
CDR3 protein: CASSADRVGTEAFF

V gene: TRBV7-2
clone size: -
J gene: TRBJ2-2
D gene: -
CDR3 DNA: TGTGCCAGCAGCTTAGATCACGGTGCCGGGGAGCTGTTTTTT
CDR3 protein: CASSLDHGAGELFF

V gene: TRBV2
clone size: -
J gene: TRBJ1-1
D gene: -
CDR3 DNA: TGTGCCAGCAGTGAAAGGGGTCTTGAAGCTTTCTTT
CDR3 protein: CASSERGLEAFF

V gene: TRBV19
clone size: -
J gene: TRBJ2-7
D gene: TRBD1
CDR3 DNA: TGTGCCAGTAGTATTCTGATTCAAGGGACAGAGAGCTCCTACGAGCAGTACTTC
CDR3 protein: CASSILIQGTESSYEQYF

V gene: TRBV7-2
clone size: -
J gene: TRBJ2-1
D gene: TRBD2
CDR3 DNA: TGTGCCAGCAGCTTAGGACTAGCGGGAATAAATGAGCAGTTCTTC
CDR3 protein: CASSLGLAGINEQFF

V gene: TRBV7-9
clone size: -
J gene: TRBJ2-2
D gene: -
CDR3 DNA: TGTGCCAGCAGCTTAGGAGGGAACACCGGGGAGCTGTTTTTT
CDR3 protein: CASSLGGNTGELFF

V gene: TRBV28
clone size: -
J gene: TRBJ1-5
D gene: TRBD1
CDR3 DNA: TGTGCCAGCAGATCAGGGGGCATTCATCAGCCCCAGCATTTT
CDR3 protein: CASRSGGIHQPQHF

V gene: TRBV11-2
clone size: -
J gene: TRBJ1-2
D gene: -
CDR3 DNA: TGTGCCAGCAGCGAAAGAGGGAGTGGCTATGGCTACACCTTC
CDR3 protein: CASSERGSGYGYTF

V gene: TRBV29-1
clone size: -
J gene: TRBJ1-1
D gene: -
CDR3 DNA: TGCAGCGTTCCTGCCTCGGGGGACACTGAAGCTTTCTTT
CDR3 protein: CSVPASGDTEAFF

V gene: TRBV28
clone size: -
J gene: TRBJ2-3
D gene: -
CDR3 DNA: TGTGCCAGCAGCCCCCCGGGGTTAGAAACAGATACGCAGTATTTT
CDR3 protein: CASSPPGLETDTQYF

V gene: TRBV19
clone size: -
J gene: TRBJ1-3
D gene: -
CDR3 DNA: TGTGCCAGTAGTACCGGTATCGGAAACACCATATATTTT
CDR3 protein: CASSTGIGNTIYF

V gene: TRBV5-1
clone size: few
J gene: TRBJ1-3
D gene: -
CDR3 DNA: TGCGCCAGCAGCTTATATTCGGGAAACACCATATATTTT
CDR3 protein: CASSLYSGNTIYF

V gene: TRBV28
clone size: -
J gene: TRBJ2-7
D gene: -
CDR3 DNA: TGTGCCAGCAGTGGGCTCGGGAGCAGTACGGAGCAGTACTTC
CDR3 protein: CASSGLGSSTEQYF

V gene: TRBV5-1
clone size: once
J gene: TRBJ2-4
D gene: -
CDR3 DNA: TGCGCCAGCAGCCTCGGCGCGGATGTCAAAAACATTCAGTACTTC
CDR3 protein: CASSLGADVKNIQYF

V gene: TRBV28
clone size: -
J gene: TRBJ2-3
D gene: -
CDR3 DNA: TGTGCCAGCAGTTTTTCGCGGGCCCTCACAGATACGCAGTATTTT
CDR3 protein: CASSFSRALTDTQYF

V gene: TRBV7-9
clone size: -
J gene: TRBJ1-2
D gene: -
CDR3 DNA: TGTGCCAGCAGCTTAGGCCCCAGAATTTACTATGGCTACACCTTC
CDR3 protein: CASSLGPRIYYGYTF

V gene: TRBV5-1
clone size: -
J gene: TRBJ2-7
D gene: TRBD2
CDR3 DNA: TGCGCCAGCAGCCTTGAACCGGGACTAGGGGAGCAGTACTTC
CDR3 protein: CASSLEPGLGEQYF

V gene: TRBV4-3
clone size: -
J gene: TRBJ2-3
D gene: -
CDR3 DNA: TGCGCCAGCAGCCAAGGACGCGGTGGCGGCCGCGATACGCAGTATTTT
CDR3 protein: CASSQGRGGGRDTQYF

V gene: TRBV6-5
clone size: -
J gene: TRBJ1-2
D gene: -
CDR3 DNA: TGTGCCAGCAGGTCCACAGGGTACTATGGCTACACCTTC
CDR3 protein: CASRSTGYYGYTF